This T cell receptor beta chain was observed in a study of Ad26.COV2.S vaccination and SARS-CoV-2 variants. Study-wide results and caveats: Breadth measured for non-spike TCRs was similar across vaccine and placebo recipients. Overall T cell responses may have been underestimated by the analyses of TCR breadth and depth. Among vaccine recipients, spike-specific TCR breadth exceeded that of placebo recipients.

Using immunoSEQ multiplex PCR, the repertoire was profiled, and TCRdb retains in-frame clones only, with some absent. Of 300,000 to 400,000 clones in the sample, about 92% were seen once. With regard to this clone: Its matching antigen is unknown.

Per the germline V gene, CDR1 is SNHLY and CDR2 is FYNNEI. The CDR3 is 14 residues long. The ends were cut back, 6 bases at V and 9 bases at J, with 18 bases in the middle. This clonotype was sampled from a human donor who had recovered from COVID-19. The source was peripheral blood, collected after recovery from COVID-19. The chain combines TRBV2 with TRBJ2-1; perhaps TRBD1 as D (6 bases). The CDR3 DNA reads TGTGCCAGCAGCCCTAGGACAGAGGGGAGTGAGCAGTTCTTC. It translates to CASSPRTEGSEQFF. Filled out from reference TRBV2 and TRBJ2-1, the complete variable domain reads EPEVTQTPSHQVTQMGQEVILRCVPISNHLYFYWYRQILGQKVEFLVSFYNNEISEKSEIFDDQFSVERPDGSNFTLKIRSTKLEDSAMYFCASSPRTEGSEQFFGPGTRLTVL.